This T cell receptor beta chain derives from a study of T cell clonotyping in hematopoietic cell transplantation. Notes on the study in general: Pathologically expanded recipient clonotypes increased progressively from day 30 to day 180 as diversity fell.

The CDR3 sequence is 16 residues long. Trimming took 6 bases from V and 0 from J; bases not matched to a gene: 7. Germline CDR1 reads SNHLY; CDR2 reads FYNNEI. As to time point: recipient sample about 28 days before transplant, after cytoreduction. About this clone itself: Its antigen is currently unknown.

The protocol was immunoSEQ multiplex PCR, while the TCRdb copy is restricted to in-frame clones and leaves out a portion. The profile shows about 76,000 clones, almost 97% of them singletons. The gene calls are TRBV2 and TRBJ1-1; 10 nucleotides agree with TRBD1. The input for sequencing was peripheral blood mononuclear cells, taken before stem cell transplant. The TCR originated in a woman between 45 and 65 years old with acute myeloid leukemia. Some clones in this sample may be carry-over from other donors' samples. The CDR3 sequence: CASRLGTGVLNTEAFF. The CDR3 bases are TGTGCCAGCAGACTAGGGACAGGGGTGTTGAACACTGAAGCTTTCTTT.